The text below deals with one T cell receptor beta chain. The entry originates in a study of blood T cell repertoires in COVID-19. Generated by immunoSEQ multiplex PCR, the TCRdb table keeps only in-frame clones and is missing some. This table has approximately 200,000 clones, 70% to 90% appearing once. CDR1 SGHVS and CDR2 FNYEAQ come from the germline V gene. This CDR3 contains 17 residues. Trimming cost V 0 bases and J 1 base; bases outside gene matches: 5. The V call is TRBV7-6, the J call TRBJ2-3; 9 nucleotides line up with TRBD2. Sequenced input: peripheral blood. This sequence was found in a human donor with active or convalescent COVID-19. The donor label of this sample is uncertain. The CDR3 sequence: CASSLAGSGGGTDTQYF. The CDR3 DNA follows: TGTGCCAGCAGCTTAGCAGGTAGCGGGGGTGGCACAGATACGCAGTATTTT.